The 27 T cell receptor beta chains presented below share a single source sample, sequenced in a study of CD8 T cells in Susac syndrome. Random hexamers served to reverse transcribe roughly 0.5 to 1 ug RNA. MiXCR was run by TCRdb on the immunoSEQ multiplex PCR reads, yielding one entry per CDR3 protein. The table has 250,000 to 300,000 distinct CDR3 sequences, approximately 85% seen once. Source material: CD8+ T cells from PBMCs. The receptors stem from a human donor with multiple sclerosis.

The chain employs TRBV27 and TRBJ2-7; tentatively, D is TRBD1 (5 bases). Per germline, CDR1 MNHEY and CDR2 SMNVEV (reference sequence). Trimming stripped 1 base from V and 1 base from J, with 8 bases between. The CDR3 has 14 residues. The CDR3 DNA sequence: TGTGCCAGCAGTTTATTTCAGGGTTCCTACGAGCAGTACTTC. The encoded protein is CASSLFQGSYEQYF.

The chain recombines TRBV28 with TRBJ1-5; 8 positions agree with TRBD1. The length of the CDR3 is 15 residues. Germline V gene sequence: CDR1 MDHEN, CDR2 SYDVKM. V lost 6 bases and J lost 4; bases outside the gene matches: 8. Here the CDR3 DNA reads TGTGCCAGCAGACCGACAGGGGATGATAATCAGCCCCAGCATTTT. This sequence encodes CASRPTGDDNQPQHF.

This rearrangement joins TRBV7-9 to TRBJ2-2, with 11 bases fitting TRBD2. V lost 5 bases and J lost 3; bases outside the gene matches: 8. The CDR3 spans 17 residues. Germline V gene lookup returns CDR1 SEHNR and CDR2 FQNEAQ (reference sequence). The CDR3 loop is CASSPRPLAGDTGELFF. Written as DNA, the CDR3 is TGTGCCAGCAGCCCACGACCACTAGCGGGAGACACCGGGGAGCTGTTTTTT.

CDR3 in DNA: TGTGCCAGTAGTATAGTTGCGACAGGGGTCCTGCCCTACGAGCAGTACTTC. As protein: CASSIVATGVLPYEQYF. The chain couples TRBV19 to TRBJ2-7; 8 nucleotides match TRBD1. This CDR3 region has 17 residues. J lost 2 bases, V lost 1 base, and 10 bases had no gene match. The germline V gene has CDR1 LNHDA and CDR2 SQIVND (reference sequence).

J is TRBJ1-1 and V is TRBV5-1; no firm D call. V was cut by 0 bases and J by 0 bases, with 9 bases left in between. The CDR3 runs 15 residues. CDR1 is SGHRS and CDR2 is YFSETQ in the germline V gene. CDR3 in DNA: TGCGCCAGCAGCTTGGCTCGGGAGCTGAACACTGAAGCTTTCTTT. It yields the protein CASSLARELNTEAFF.

The chain couples TRBV27 to TRBJ1-5, with D possibly matching TRBD1 (5 bases). This CDR3 has 14 amino acids. Germline CDR1 MNHEY, CDR2 SMNVEV (reference sequence). Trimming took off 3 bases at V and 7 bases at J, with 13 bases between the two ends. CDR3 nucleotide sequence: TGTGCCAGCAGTTTCCAGGACACGGGGCAGCCCCAGCATTTT. Its translation: CASSFQDTGQPQHF.

The V and J genes are TRBV11-2 and TRBJ1-1; 9 bases fit TRBD1. Looked up from germline, CDR1 is SGHAT and CDR2 is FQNNGV. CDR3 length: 17 residues. After removal of 5 bases from V and 10 bases from J, the junction contained 20 bases not matched to a gene. CDR3 amino acids: CASSRTSRDRVLRRAFF. In DNA form, the CDR3 reads TGTGCCAGCAGCCGCACCTCCCGGGACAGGGTGTTAAGGAGAGCTTTCTTT.

This chain joins TRBV28 and TRBJ2-1; 7 positions agree with TRBD2. Germline assignment: CDR1 MDHEN and CDR2 SYDVKM. This CDR3 has 16 residues. Germline trimming cut 6 bases from V and 5 bases from J; bases unmatched to any gene: 13. In DNA form, the CDR3 reads TGTGCCAGCAGCCCACCTCGGCGGGAGCCCCACAATGAGCAGTTCTTC. Its protein product is CASSPPRREPHNEQFF.

J is TRBJ2-7 and V is TRBV4-2, with 11 bases identical to TRBD2. This CDR3 region has 16 residues. The J segment lost 3 bases and the V segment lost 4 bases, leaving 8 bases of the junction unmatched. Per the germline V gene, CDR1 is LGHNA and CDR2 is YNFKEQ. In DNA form, the CDR3 reads TGTGCCAGCAGCCGGTCACTAGCGGGAGTAGTCTACGAGCAGTACTTC. Encoded protein: CASSRSLAGVVYEQYF.

V usage is TRBV9 and J usage is TRBJ2-7; 7 nucleotides line up with TRBD2. The CDR3 sequence is 14 residues long. With V trimmed by 0 bases and J by 0 bases, 0 bases remained unmatched. Germline values: CDR1 SGDLS, CDR2 YYNGEE. CDR3 sequence: CASSVGDYSYEQYF. The DNA for the CDR3 is TGTGCCAGCAGCGTAGGGGACTACTCCTACGAGCAGTACTTC.

The chain has TRBV5-4 and TRBJ1-1; no reliable D call. Trimming stripped 0 bases from V and 6 bases from J, with 9 bases between. The length of the CDR3 is 13 residues. Germline V CDR1 and CDR2: SGHNT, YYREEE (reference sequence). DNA of the CDR3: TGTGCCAGCAGCTTGGAGGTTAAGGCTGAAGCTTTCTTT. The encoded protein is CASSLEVKAEAFF. Combining the CDR3 with reference TRBV5-4 and TRBJ1-1 gives the whole variable domain ETGVTQSPTHLIKTRGQQVTLRCSSQSGHNTVSWYQQALGQGPQFIFQYYREEENGRGNFPPRFSGLQFPNYSSELNVNALELDDSALYLCASSLEVKAEAFFGQGTRLTVV.

V usage is TRBV3-1 and J usage is TRBJ2-1; 9 nucleotides align to TRBD2. This CDR3 contains 15 residues. V shed 2 bases, J shed 4 bases, and the junction held 3 bases outside the gene matches. CDR1 and CDR2 from the germline V gene are LGHDT and YNNKEL (reference sequence). The CDR3 here is CASSQRLAAYNEQFF. CDR3 DNA: TGTGCCAGCAGCCAAAGACTAGCGGCGTACAATGAGCAGTTCTTC.

This clonotype has a single count. One junction end disagrees with the germline gene, perhaps due to a read error. This chain uses TRBV19 with TRBJ2-2; the D call may be TRBD1 or TRBD2 (5 bases each). The CDR3 extends over 16 amino acids. CDR1 and CDR2 from the germline V gene are LNHDA and SQIVND (reference sequence). The CDR3, as DNA: TGTGCCAGCAGTAGCCGCCGGGGCACGAGCACCGGGGAGCTGTTTTTT. Translating it yields CASSSRRGTSTGELFF.

J is TRBJ2-1 and V is TRBV19; 13 bases map to TRBD2. Germline trimming cut 5 bases from V and 7 bases from J; bases unmatched to any gene: 8. Germline loops: CDR1 LNHDA, CDR2 SQIVND (reference sequence). CDR3 size: 16 residues. CDR3 nucleotide sequence: TGTGCCAGTAGTGGGGAACTAGCGGGAGGGCCGAATGAGCAGTTCTTC. Its protein product is CASSGELAGGPNEQFF.

This rearrangement joins TRBV5-8 to TRBJ2-1, with 7 positions matching TRBD2. The CDR3 contains 18 residues. The germline V gene has CDR1 SGHTS and CDR2 YDEGEE. V shed 2 bases, J shed 8 bases, and the junction held 19 bases outside the gene matches. The CDR3 loop reads CASSFWGLTSGHDYEQFF. CDR3 in DNA: TGTGCCAGCAGCTTTTGGGGACTAACTAGTGGGCATGACTATGAGCAGTTCTTC.

This rearrangement joins TRBV14 to TRBJ2-5; D might be TRBD2 (5 bases). Between the trimmed V and J ends, which lost 1 base and 4 bases, there was a span of 16 bases. CDR1 and CDR2 (germline): SGHDN, FVKESK. The CDR3 contains 16 residues. The CDR3 DNA sequence: TGTGCCAGCAGCCAAGGGGTACGACACCGGGGAGAGACCCAGTACTTC. Protein: CASSQGVRHRGETQYF.

The chain carries TRBV12-3 or TRBV12-4 and TRBJ1-1; 7 nucleotides line up with TRBD1. V lost 3 bases to trimming and J lost 3 bases; unmatched junction nucleotides: 7. This CDR3 is built from 15 residues. CDR3 amino acids: CASSFAGTDYTEAFF. CDR3 nucleotides: TGTGCCAGCAGTTTTGCCGGGACAGACTACACTGAAGCTTTCTTT.

V and J are TRBV19 and TRBJ1-1, with 9 bases aligning to TRBD1. After removal of 5 bases from V and 3 bases from J, the junction contained 7 bases not matched to a gene. Germline assignment: CDR1 LNHDA and CDR2 SQIVND (reference sequence). The CDR3 runs 15 residues. The CDR3 reads CASSETGGGDTEAFF. Written as DNA, the CDR3 is TGTGCCAGTAGTGAGACAGGGGGAGGAGACACTGAAGCTTTCTTT. The whole variable domain, filled in from reference TRBV19 and TRBJ1-1, reads DGGITQSPKYLFRKEGQNVTLSCEQNLNHDAMYWYRQDPGQGLRLIYYSQIVNDFQKGDIAEGYSVSREKKESFPLTVTSAQKNPTAFYLCASSETGGGDTEAFFGQGTRLTVV.

The chain carries TRBV3-1 and TRBJ2-7; TRBD2 matches 14 bases. The CDR3 length is 17 residues. V dropped 0 bases and J dropped 6; count of bases not matched to a gene: 7. In germline, CDR1 is LGHDT, CDR2 YNNKEL (reference sequence). The CDR3 nucleotides are TGTGCCAGCAGCCAAGATTCCAGACTAGCGGGAGGGAGCGAGCAGTACTTC. This translates into CASSQDSRLAGGSEQYF.

This clonotype appeared a single time. The rearrangement joins TRBV6-5 to TRBJ1-5; D gene uncertain. From germline, CDR1 is MNHEY and CDR2 SVGAGI. V was shortened by 4 bases and J by 4 bases, with 8 bases between the two germline ends. The CDR3 is 13 amino acids. CDR3 in amino acids: CASSSSRNQPQHF. DNA for the CDR3: TGTGCCAGCAGTTCCAGCCGGAATCAGCCCCAGCATTTT.

The chain recombines TRBV11-2 with TRBJ2-3, with D hard to call. The CDR3 covers 16 residues. V lost 5 bases to trimming and J lost 3 bases, with 18 bases between them. Germline V gene lookup returns CDR1 SGHAT and CDR2 FQNNGV. CDR3 loop: CASSPPGGLITDTQYF. As DNA, the CDR3 is TGTGCCAGCAGCCCACCTGGCGGATTGATTACAGATACGCAGTATTTT.

The V gene is TRBV27, the J gene TRBJ2-4; TRBD1 matches at 7 bases. The junction had 12 bases not matched to a gene; V was cut back by 7 bases and J by 6 bases. The CDR3 has 15 residues. Germline V CDR1 and CDR2: MNHEY, SMNVEV (reference sequence). The chain's CDR3 is CASTSAGQERNIQYF. The CDR3, as DNA: TGTGCCAGCACCTCGGCCGGACAGGAGCGAAACATTCAGTACTTC.

The V gene is TRBV20-1, the J gene TRBJ1-1; the match to TRBD1 covers 7 bases. This CDR3 region has 13 residues. V lost 3 bases, J lost 2 bases, and 3 bases stayed unmatched. Germline V gene data show CDR1 as DFQATT and CDR2 as SNEGSKA (reference sequence). The CDR3 coding sequence is TGCAGTGCTAGTAACAGGGGAAACACTGAAGCTTTCTTT. Protein sequence: CSASNRGNTEAFF.

The rearrangement links TRBV6-4 to TRBJ2-1, with a possible D match to TRBD2 (5 bases). The CDR3 loop spans 15 amino acids. Trimming pared 2 bases from V and 3 bases from J, leaving 11 bases between. In germline, CDR1 is MRHNA, CDR2 SNTAGT. The CDR3 DNA follows: TGTGCCAGCAGTGACGGGAACCGGGGCTACAATGAGCAGTTCTTC. Translated, it gives CASSDGNRGYNEQFF.

The rearrangement links TRBV2 to TRBJ1-2; 8 bases match TRBD1. The ends lost 11 bases at V and 6 bases at J; junction bases unmatched: 8. This CDR3 spans 12 amino acids. Germline V gene sequence: CDR1 SNHLY, CDR2 FYNNEI. CDR3 protein: CALADRDNGYTF. CDR3 bases: TGTGCCCTAGCGGACAGGGACAATGGCTACACCTTC.

The chain joins TRBV29-1 to TRBJ2-7; 9 bases map to TRBD1. This CDR3 contains 15 residues. Germline CDR1 reads SQVTM; CDR2 reads ANQGSEA. With V trimmed by 2 bases and J by 3 bases, 8 bases remained unmatched. CDR3: CSVELRDRGDYEQYF. CDR3 in DNA: TGCAGCGTTGAATTAAGAGACAGGGGGGACTACGAGCAGTACTTC.

This clonotype is a singleton in its sample. J is TRBJ2-3 and V is TRBV7-3; D unclear. This CDR3 has 15 residues. The ends were cut back, 1 base at V and 1 base at J, with 9 bases in the middle. Germline V CDR1 and CDR2: SGHTA, FQGTGA. CDR3: CASSLSPRRTDTQYF. The CDR3 coding sequence is TGTGCCAGCAGCTTAAGTCCGCGGCGCACAGATACGCAGTATTTT. Full variable domain (outside the CDR3, taken from reference TRBV7-3 and TRBJ2-3): GAGVSQTPSNKVTEKGKYVELRCDPISGHTALYWYRQSLGQGPEFLIYFQGTGAADDSGLPNDRFFAVRPEGSVSTLKIQRTERGDSAVYLCASSLSPRRTDTQYFGPGTRLTVL.